This T cell receptor (beta chain) was sequenced in a study of T-cell reconstitution after alpha-beta-depleted transplantation in children. Germline V gene sequence: CDR1 SGHTA, CDR2 FQGNSA. The CDR3 length is 14 residues. V lost 7 bases, J lost 0 bases, and 5 bases stayed unmatched. Library preparation (for TCRbeta) was performed with unique molecular identifiers. MiXCR was run by TCRdb on the PCR reads, yielding one entry per CDR3 protein. The sample consists of 200,000 to 250,000 distinct CDR3 sequences, 12% of them appearing once. The sample holds a few counts of this clonotype. This receptor was taken from a human donor who donated a stem cell graft to a child with acute lymphoblastic leukemia. The chain couples TRBV7-2 to TRBJ1-1; TRBD1 matches 7 bases. The starting material was PBMCs from the stem cell graft donor, obtained from the stem cell graft. CDR3 DNA: TGTGCCAGCACCCCGACAGGGATGAACACTGAAGCTTTCTTT. Protein product: CASTPTGMNTEAFF.